The entry that follows covers one TCR beta chain sequence. No antigen is known for it. It was with 60 Vbeta and 13 Jbeta primers that the PCR ran. TCRdb's table, derived via immunoSEQ multiplex PCR, lists solely in-frame clones and lacks some. Of around 150,000 clones detected, around 85% appear once; the ten largest clones hold about 4.6%. The entry originates in a study of cytomegalovirus exposure and HLA in healthy donors. Study findings and constraints: The study put under 200 TCR beta chains on its list as cytomegalovirus-associated.

Germline lookup yields CDR1 SQVTM and CDR2 ANQGSEA. CDR3 length: 12 residues. V was clipped by 7 bases and J by 5 bases, with 14 bases between them. The source is a man aged 35 to 55 in good health and CMV-seronegative. V gene TRBV29-1 combines with J gene TRBJ1-1; possible D gene TRBD1, 5 bases. Sequencing used PBMCs. The CDR3 DNA is TGCAGCGCAGGCAGGGAAGGGACTGAAGCTTTCTTT. It yields the protein CSAGREGTEAFF.